This TCR beta chain was retrieved from a study of post-analysis software for immune sequencing data (dated by TCRdb to between 2014 and 2016). Concerning the study at large: Recorded disease courses included relapsing-remitting, secondary progressive and progressive-relapsing multiple sclerosis, with some patients lacking subtype annotation. Patient repertoires were compared against some twelve previously published healthy control repertoires from donors aged roughly 6 to 27 years. A subset of samples was prepared in parallel using single-end sample barcoding, then pooled and co-amplified after Illumina adapter ligation.

V lost 4 bases and J lost 13 bases, and the count of bases not matched to a germline gene is 7. The germline V gene (reference sequence) gives CDR1 as DFQATT and CDR2 as SNEGSKA. The CDR3 runs 14 residues from the cysteine to the phenylalanine. The retained sequence is limited to the CDR3, 42 bases, with the frame set at the first base. To demonstrate the VDJtools post-analysis software, TCR beta repertoires were profiled from the peripheral blood of about a dozen young patients with multiple sclerosis. The patients with multiple sclerosis were children and adolescents between roughly 6 and 17 years of age. Regarding this clonotype: This clone's antigen is unknown. It has no much larger one-base neighbor in the sample; base qualities were not kept.

The library was generated by PCR. The sample was run on an Illumina HiSeq 2500. To reduce PCR and sequencing biases, unique molecular identifiers were built into the TCR beta cDNA libraries. Roughly 0.5 million cDNA molecules were obtained per 1 to 10 million input T cells, so each molecule approximated one T cell. The patient libraries were prepared and sequenced using the same protocol as the earlier healthy control dataset. Within a given batch, samples were prepared together, multiplexed and sequenced on the same HiSeq lane. As for the authors' bioinformatics: MIGEC handled the raw barcoded reads, throwing out single-read molecular identifier groups before consensus assembly and CDR3 extraction. VDJtools was used for post-analysis of the clonotype tables, and diversity was normalized by down-sampling every dataset to the size of the smallest sample. Repertoire overlap clustering matched CDR3 amino acid but not nucleotide sequences to correct batch-related cross-sample contamination. The raw public reads went through TCRdb reprocessing: fastp at Q25, MiXCR clone calling, in-frame beta chains kept. Duplicate CDR3 protein sequences are folded into a single record with the most common DNA and genes. TCRdb, rather than the study authors, made the V and J calls. The sample data list 740,000 or so distinct CDR3 sequences, and 53% of these were observed just once. Approximately 4.5% of the sample comes from the top ten.

Study-wide conclusions, independent of this receptor: Roughly 5 TRBV segments, including TRBV5-6, TRBV5-1 and TRBV20-1, were significantly more frequent in patients than controls. The multiple sclerosis patient group was slightly younger than the control group. Multiple sclerosis patients had significantly lower normalized Chao1 diversity than controls, a result that suggests substantial peripheral T-cell clonal expansion. Strong co-clustering of samples prepared in the same batch was shown by direct clustering with F measure, prompting a batch-effect correction.

The sequence was collected from a girl between 5 and 17 years old with multiple sclerosis. The sequence is built from TRBV20-1 and TRBJ2-1, with 16 middle bases fitting TRBD2. The sequenced sample was blood. In nucleotides, the sequence is TGCAGTGCTACGGGACTAGCGGGAGGGCCGGCACAGTTCTTC. This encodes CSATGLAGGPAQFF.